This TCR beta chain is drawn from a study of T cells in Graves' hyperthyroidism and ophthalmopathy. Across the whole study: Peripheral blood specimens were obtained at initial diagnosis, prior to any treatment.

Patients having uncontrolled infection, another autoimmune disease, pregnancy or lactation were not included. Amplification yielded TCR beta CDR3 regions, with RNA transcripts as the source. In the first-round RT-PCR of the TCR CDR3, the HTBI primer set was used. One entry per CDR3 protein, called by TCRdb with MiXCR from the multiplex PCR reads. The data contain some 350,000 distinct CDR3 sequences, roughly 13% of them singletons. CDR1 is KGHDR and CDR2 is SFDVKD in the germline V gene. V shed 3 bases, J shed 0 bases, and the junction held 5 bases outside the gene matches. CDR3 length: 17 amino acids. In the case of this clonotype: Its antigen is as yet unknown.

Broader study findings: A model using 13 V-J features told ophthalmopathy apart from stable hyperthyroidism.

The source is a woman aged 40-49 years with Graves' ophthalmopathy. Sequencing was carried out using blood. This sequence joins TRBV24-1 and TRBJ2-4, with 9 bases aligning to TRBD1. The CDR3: CATSDGGQGKAKNIQYF. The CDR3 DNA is TGTGCCACCAGTGATGGGGGACAGGGAAAAGCCAAAAACATTCAGTACTTC.